This T cell receptor beta chain appears in the sequencing data of a study of T cell responses to AZD1222 COVID-19 vaccine. Study-wide results and limits: Increases in Spike-specific TCR breadth and depth were seen after two AZD1222 doses.

Germline CDR1 is LNHNV and CDR2 is YYDKDF (reference sequence). V shed 8 bases, J shed 5 bases, and the junction held 4 bases outside the gene matches. The CDR3 is made up of 13 amino acids. Regarding this clone: Its target is unknown.

TCRdb's copy holds only in-frame clones and misses some; the assay was immunoSEQ multiplex PCR. This table has over 130,000 clones, about 88% appearing once. The chain uses TRBV15 and TRBJ2-1, with TRBD2 matching over 9 bases. Sequencing was performed on peripheral blood, taken 28 days after the second AZD1222 dose. The receptor was derived from an adult who received the AZD1222 COVID-19 vaccine. The chain's CDR3 is CATLSGGNNEQFF. The DNA for the CDR3 is TGTGCCACCCTTAGCGGGGGAAACAATGAGCAGTTCTTC.